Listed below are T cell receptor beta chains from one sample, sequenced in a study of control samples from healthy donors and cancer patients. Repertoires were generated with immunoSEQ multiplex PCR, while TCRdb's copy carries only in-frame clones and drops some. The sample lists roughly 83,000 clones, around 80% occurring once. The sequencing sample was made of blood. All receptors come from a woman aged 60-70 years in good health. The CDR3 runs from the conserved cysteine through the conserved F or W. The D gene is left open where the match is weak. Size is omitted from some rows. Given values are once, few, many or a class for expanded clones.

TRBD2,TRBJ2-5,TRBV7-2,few,TGTGCCAGCAGCTCCGAGCGGGGGGTGGGAGAGACCCAGTACTTC,CASSSERGVGETQYF
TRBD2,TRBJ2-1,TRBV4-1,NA,TGCGCCAGCAGCCCCTCGGCGGGGGAATTTACCAATGAGCAGTTCTTC,CASSPSAGEFTNEQFF
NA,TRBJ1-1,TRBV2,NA,TGTGCCAGCAGCGGCCCGGGACCCGAAGCTTTCTTT,CASSGPGPEAFF
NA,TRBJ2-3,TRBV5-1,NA,TGCGCCAGCAGCCAAGGCAGGGGAGGGGATACGCAGTATTTT,CASSQGRGGDTQYF
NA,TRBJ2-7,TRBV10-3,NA,TGTGCCATCAGTGAGTCCCAAACCTACGAGCAGTACTTC,CAISESQTYEQYF
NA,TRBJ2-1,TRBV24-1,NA,TGTGCCACCAGTGATTTGGGAGGGCCGAGCAATGAGCAGTTCTTC,CATSDLGGPSNEQFF
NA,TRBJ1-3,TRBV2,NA,TGTGCCAGCAGTGAAAGTCGAGTTCGAGGAAACACCATATATTTT,CASSESRVRGNTIYF
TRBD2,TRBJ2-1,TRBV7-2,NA,TGTGCCAGCAGCCACAGCGGGGGGGCTTACAATGAGCAGTTCTTC,CASSHSGGAYNEQFF
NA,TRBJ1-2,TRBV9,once,TGTGCCAGCAGCGTAGGGTACGAAGGGGGGTATGGCTACACCTTC,CASSVGYEGGYGYTF
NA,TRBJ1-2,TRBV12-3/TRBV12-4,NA,TGTGCCAGCACCGTCGGTGAAACCTATGGCTACACCTTC,CASTVGETYGYTF
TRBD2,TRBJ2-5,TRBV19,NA,TGTGCCAGTAGTATAGGGACTAGCGGGACACCCCAAGAGACCCAGTACTTC,CASSIGTSGTPQETQYF
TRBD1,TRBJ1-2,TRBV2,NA,TGTGCCAGCAGACTCGGGACAGGCGATGGCTACACCTTC,CASRLGTGDGYTF
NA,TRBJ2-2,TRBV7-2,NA,TGTGCCAGCAGCTCGAGGGCCTTAACCTCGGAGCTGTTTTTT,CASSSRALTSELFF
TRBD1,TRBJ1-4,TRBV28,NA,TGTGCCAGCAGTCCCGACAGGGTTAGTGAAAAACTGTTTTTT,CASSPDRVSEKLFF
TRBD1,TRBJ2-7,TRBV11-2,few,TGTGCCAGCAGCTTAAACAGGGGGTCCTACGAGCAGTACTTC,CASSLNRGSYEQYF
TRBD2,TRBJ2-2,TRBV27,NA,TGTGCCAGCAGTCCACGAGGACTAGCGGTCAGGGAGCTGTTTTTT,CASSPRGLAVRELFF
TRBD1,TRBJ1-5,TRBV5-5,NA,TGTGCCAGCAGCTTAGGACAGGATAGCAATCAGCCCCAGCATTTT,CASSLGQDSNQPQHF
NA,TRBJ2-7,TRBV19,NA,TGTGCCAGTAGCCAGGGGTTACCCTACGAGCAGTACTTC,CASSQGLPYEQYF
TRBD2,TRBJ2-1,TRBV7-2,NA,TGTGCCAGCAGCTTAGCGGGAGGGGAGCAGTTCTTC,CASSLAGGEQFF
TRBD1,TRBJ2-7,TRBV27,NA,TGTGCCAGCAGTTGGGACAGGGGTTACGAGCAGTACTTC,CASSWDRGYEQYF
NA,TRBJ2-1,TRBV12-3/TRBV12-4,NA,TGTGCCAGCAGTTGGGTAAGCGACAATGAGCAGTTCTTC,CASSWVSDNEQFF
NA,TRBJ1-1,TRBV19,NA,TGTGCCAGTAGTACTTACCCGCCGCAAATGAACACTGAAGCTTTCTTT,CASSTYPPQMNTEAFF
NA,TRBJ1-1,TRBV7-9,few,TGTGCCAGCAGTGAACAGGGTGGCACTGAAGCTTTCTTT,CASSEQGGTEAFF
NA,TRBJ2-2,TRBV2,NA,TGTGCCAGCAGGGATCACTGGGCCGGGGAGCTGTTTTTT,CASRDHWAGELFF
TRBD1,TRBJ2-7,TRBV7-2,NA,TGTGCCAGCAGCTTGAGGGGGACAGGGTACGAGCAGTACTTC,CASSLRGTGYEQYF
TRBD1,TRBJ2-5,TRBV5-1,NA,TGCGCCAGCAGAGACAGGGGGCGCCCTTCGGAGGATACTTATGGGCAAGAGACCCAGTACTTC,CASRDRGRPSEDTYGQETQYF
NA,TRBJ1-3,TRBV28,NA,TGTGCCAGCAGGTCAACTGGAAACACCATATATTTT,CASRSTGNTIYF
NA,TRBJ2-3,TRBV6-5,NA,TGTGCCAGCACCAGCGAGACTAGCACAGATACGCAGTATTTT,CASTSETSTDTQYF
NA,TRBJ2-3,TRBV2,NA,TGTGCCAGCAGGCTGAGCACAGATACGCAGTATTTT,CASRLSTDTQYF
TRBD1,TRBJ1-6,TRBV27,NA,TGTGCCAGCATCACCCCCATCCTACGGGACAGGCAGACCTATAATTCACCCCTCCACTTT,CASITPILRDRQTYNSPLHF
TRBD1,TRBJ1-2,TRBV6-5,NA,TGTGCCAGTACAGGGGGCGCCAGGCATGGCTACACCTTC,CASTGGARHGYTF
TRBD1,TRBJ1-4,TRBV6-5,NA,TGTGCCAGCAGAAGACAGGGTGGCGGTGAAAAACTGTTTTTT,CASRRQGGGEKLFF
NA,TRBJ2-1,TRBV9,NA,TGTGCCAGCAGCCGTAGCGGGCGACAGGGTAGTATCAATGAGCAGTTCTTC,CASSRSGRQGSINEQFF
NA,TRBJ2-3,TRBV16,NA,TGTGCCAGCAGCCAATCGGGGGTAGTCGCAGATACGCAGTATTTT,CASSQSGVVADTQYF
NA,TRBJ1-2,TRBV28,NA,TGTGCCAGCAGTCCTAGCAGGGGTTTGGGTGGCTACACCTTC,CASSPSRGLGGYTF
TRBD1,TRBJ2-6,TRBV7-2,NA,TGTGCCAGCCGGCGACCGGGACAGGGTGTCTTTGGGGCCAACGTCCTGACTTTC,CASRRPGQGVFGANVLTF
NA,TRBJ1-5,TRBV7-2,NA,TGTGCCAGCAGCCCAGTGGGGGGGCAAGCCTCTCAGCCCCAGCATTTT,CASSPVGGQASQPQHF